Listed below are T cell receptor beta chains from one sample, sequenced in a study of human T cells and chemical hapten exposure. TCRdb reanalysed the RACE reads using MiXCR and keeps one entry per CDR3 protein. The sample includes about 380,000 distinct CDR3 sequences, roughly 6% of them seen just once. The source material was whole blood, sampled in connection with sensitization to the hapten diphenylcyclopropenone (DPC). Receptors were obtained from a woman aged 18-30 years with alopecia areata. Some clones in this sample may be carry-over from other donors' samples. Both conserved end residues are part of each CDR3. D genes are given only for firm matches. Clone size is not always given. Where it is, it says once, few, many or a class for expanded clones.

clone_size | j_call | v_call | d_call | cdr3_length | cdr3_aa | cdr3_nt
many | TRBJ1-4 | TRBV2 | TRBD1 | 17 | CASSAYGRTGPNEKLFF | TGTGCCAGCAGTGCGTACGGAAGGACAGGACCAAATGAAAAACTGTTTTTT
NA | TRBJ2-3 | TRBV12-3/TRBV12-4 | TRBD2 | 12 | CASSQGRGSQYF | TGTGCCAGCAGCCAAGGGCGGGGGAGTCAGTATTTT
many | TRBJ1-4 | TRBV12-3/TRBV12-4 | TRBD1 | 17 | CASSFDRETPTNEKLFF | TGTGCCAGCAGTTTTGACAGGGAGACTCCAACTAATGAAAAACTGTTTTTT
few | TRBJ2-2 | TRBV4-3 | NA | 16 | CASSQVETVNTGELFF | TGCGCCAGCAGCCAAGTCGAGACAGTGAACACCGGGGAGCTGTTTTTT
many | TRBJ1-1 | TRBV6-1 | NA | 14 | CASSYLLGTTEAFF | TGTGCCAGCAGTTATCTATTGGGGACCACTGAAGCTTTCTTT
many | TRBJ1-5 | TRBV7-9 | NA | 15 | CASSSSDTDLQPQHF | TGTGCCAGCAGCTCCTCTGATACCGACCTTCAGCCCCAGCATTTT
many | TRBJ1-4 | TRBV12-3/TRBV12-4 | NA | 13 | CASSLGPNEKLFF | TGTGCCAGCAGTCTAGGGCCTAATGAAAAACTGTTTTTT
few | TRBJ1-2 | TRBV29-1 | NA | 13 | CSVDTRVDDGYTF | TGCAGCGTTGATACCAGGGTAGACGATGGCTACACCTTC
few | TRBJ1-4 | TRBV9 | NA | 13 | CASSVGSNEKLFF | TGTGCCAGCAGCGTAGGTAGTAATGAAAAACTGTTTTTT
few | TRBJ1-4 | TRBV7-9 | NA | 13 | CASSLLPQGELFF | TGTGCCAGCAGCTTGCTACCTCAAGGCGAACTGTTTTTT
few | TRBJ2-7 | TRBV28 | TRBD2 | 15 | CASRGETSGSYEQYF | TGTGCCAGCCGAGGCGAGACTAGCGGATCCTACGAGCAGTACTTC
few | TRBJ1-2 | TRBV20-1 | TRBD1 | 13 | CSATSDRDYGYTF | TGCAGTGCTACTTCCGACAGGGACTATGGCTACACCTTC
many | TRBJ1-1 | TRBV6-1 | TRBD1 | 15 | CASSEEGQGPPEAFF | TGTGCCAGCAGTGAAGAGGGACAGGGACCCCCTGAAGCTTTCTTT
NA | TRBJ2-7 | TRBV6-6 | TRBD2 | 16 | CASSYPTSGGASEQYF | TGTGCCAGCAGTTACCCGACTAGCGGGGGGGCATCCGAGCAGTACTTC
many | TRBJ2-5 | TRBV7-6 | NA | 11 | CASSHTETQYF | TGTGCCAGCAGCCACACCGAGACCCAGTACTTC
NA | TRBJ1-5 | TRBV18 | NA | 14 | CASSLPLQGQSQHF | TGTGCCAGCTCATTGCCCCTACAGGGTCAGTCCCAGCATTTT
NA | TRBJ2-6 | TRBV14 | NA | 14 | CASSQASGANVLTF | TGTGCCAGCAGCCAGGCATCTGGGGCCAACGTCCTGACTTTC
few | TRBJ1-1 | TRBV2 | NA | 13 | CASYHHRDTEAFF | TGTGCCAGCTATCACCACAGGGACACTGAAGCTTTCTTT
many | TRBJ1-5 | TRBV19 | NA | 17 | CASSPRERLIGNQPQHF | TGTGCCAGTAGCCCCCGGGAAAGACTAATAGGCAATCAGCCCCAGCATTTT
NA | TRBJ1-2 | TRBV7-2 | TRBD1 | 14 | CASSSFQGDYGYTF | TGTGCCAGCAGCTCCTTTCAGGGGGACTATGGCTACACCTTC
NA | TRBJ2-1 | TRBV3-1 | NA | 14 | CASSPSREPNEQFF | TGTGCCAGCAGCCCTTCCCGGGAACCTAATGAGCAGTTCTTC
few | TRBJ2-7 | TRBV7-9 | NA | 14 | CASSPSLADYEQYF | TGTGCCAGCAGCCCGTCACTAGCAGACTACGAGCAGTACTTC
many | TRBJ1-4 | TRBV20-1 | NA | 14 | CSARDGSNNEKLFF | TGCAGTGCTAGAGACGGGAGTAATAATGAAAAACTGTTTTTT